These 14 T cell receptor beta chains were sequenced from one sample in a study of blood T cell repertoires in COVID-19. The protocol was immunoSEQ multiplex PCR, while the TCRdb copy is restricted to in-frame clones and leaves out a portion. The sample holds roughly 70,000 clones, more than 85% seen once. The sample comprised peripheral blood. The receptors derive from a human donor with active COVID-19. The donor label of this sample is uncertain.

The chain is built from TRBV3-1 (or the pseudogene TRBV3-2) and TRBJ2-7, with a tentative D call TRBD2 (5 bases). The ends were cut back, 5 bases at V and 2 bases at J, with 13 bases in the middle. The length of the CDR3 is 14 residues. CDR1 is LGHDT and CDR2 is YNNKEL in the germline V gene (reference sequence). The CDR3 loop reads CASSYTSGAYEQYF. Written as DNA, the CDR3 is TGTGCCAGCAGCTACACTAGTGGAGCCTACGAGCAGTACTTC.

For the CDR3, the DNA is TGTGCCACCAGTGATTTGGGCAGGCTGGGGCTGGAGGAGCAGTACTTC. This codes for CATSDLGRLGLEEQYF. This sequence joins TRBV24-1 and TRBJ2-7; D possibly corresponds to TRBD1 (5 bases). Germline CDR1 reads KGHDR; CDR2 reads SFDVKD. The V gene lost 0 bases and the J gene lost 7 bases, with 18 bases spanning the gap. The CDR3 is 16 residues long.

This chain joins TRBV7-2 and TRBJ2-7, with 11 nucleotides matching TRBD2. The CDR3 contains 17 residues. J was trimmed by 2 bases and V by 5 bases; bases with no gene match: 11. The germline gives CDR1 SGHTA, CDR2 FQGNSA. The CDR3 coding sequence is TGTGCCAGCAGCCTATACTCTATAGCGGGAGGGCCCTACGAGCAGTACTTC. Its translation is CASSLYSIAGGPYEQYF.

CDR3 in amino acids: CASSEAGRGHTEAFF. The CDR3 region has the DNA TGTGCCAGCAGTGAGGCCGGCAGGGGACACACTGAAGCTTTCTTT. This chain joins TRBV2 and TRBJ1-1, with D possibly matching TRBD1 (6 bases). Germline-derived CDR1 and CDR2 are SNHLY and FYNNEI. V dropped 3 bases and J dropped 3 bases, with 14 bases sitting between them. The CDR3 length is 15 residues.

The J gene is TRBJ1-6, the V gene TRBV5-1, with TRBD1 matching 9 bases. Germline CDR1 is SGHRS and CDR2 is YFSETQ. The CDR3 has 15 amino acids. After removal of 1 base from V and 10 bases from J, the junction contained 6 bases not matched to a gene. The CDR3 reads CASSLSGTGRSPLHF. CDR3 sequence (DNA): TGCGCCAGCAGCTTGTCGGGGACAGGGCGGTCACCCCTCCACTTT.

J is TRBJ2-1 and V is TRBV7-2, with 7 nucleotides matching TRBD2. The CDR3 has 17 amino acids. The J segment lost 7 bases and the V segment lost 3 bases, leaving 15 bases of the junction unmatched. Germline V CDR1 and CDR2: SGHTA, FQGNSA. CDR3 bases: TGTGCCAGCAGCTTCCGCGGGAGTAAATGGGCCGTAAATGAGCAGTTCTTC. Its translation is CASSFRGSKWAVNEQFF.

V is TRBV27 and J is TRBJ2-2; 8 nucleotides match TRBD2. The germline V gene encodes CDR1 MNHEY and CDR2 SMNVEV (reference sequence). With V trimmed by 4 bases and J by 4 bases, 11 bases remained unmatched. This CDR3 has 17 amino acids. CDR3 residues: CASSSPAREGRTGELFF. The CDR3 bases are TGTGCCAGCAGTTCCCCAGCACGGGAGGGCCGCACCGGGGAGCTGTTTTTT.

The CDR3: CASSYSGSGSPDTQYF. CDR3 in DNA: TGTGCCAGCAGTTACTCGGGTTCCGGGAGTCCAGATACGCAGTATTTT. The rearrangement uses TRBV6-2 or TRBV6-3 and TRBJ2-3; tentative D call: TRBD2 (6 bases). Germline CDR1 is MNHEY and CDR2 is SVGEGT. This CDR3 contains 16 residues. Trimming removed 0 bases at V and 4 bases at J, with 14 bases between.

This CDR3 reads CASSGGTGSYEQYF. The CDR3 DNA is TGTGCCAGCAGCGGGGGGACAGGGTCCTACGAGCAGTACTTC. The chain joins TRBV7-9 to TRBJ2-7; 9 positions match TRBD1. Germline loops: CDR1 SEHNR, CDR2 FQNEAQ (reference sequence). The trim removed 5 bases at V and 1 base at J, leaving 3 bases unmatched. The CDR3 contains 14 residues.

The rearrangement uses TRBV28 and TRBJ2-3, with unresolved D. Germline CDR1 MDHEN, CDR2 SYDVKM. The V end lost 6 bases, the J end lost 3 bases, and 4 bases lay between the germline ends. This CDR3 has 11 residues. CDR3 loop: CASSQTDTQYF. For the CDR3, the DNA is TGTGCCAGCAGCCAAACAGATACGCAGTATTTT.

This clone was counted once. CDR3 in DNA: TGCGCCAGCACCGATCGTCTACCGGGAGGGGTTGAAGCTTTCTTT. This gives the protein CASTDRLPGGVEAFF. The chain links TRBV4-1 to TRBJ1-1, with a possible D match to TRBD1 (5 bases). Trimming stripped 7 bases from V and 7 bases from J, with 22 bases between. This CDR3 is built from 15 residues. Per the germline V gene, CDR1 is MGHRA and CDR2 is YSYEKL.

The CDR3 DNA reads TGCGCCAGCAGTCCCGACAGTACCACAGATACGCAGTATTTT. As protein: CASSPDSTTDTQYF. The chain uses TRBV5-1 and TRBJ2-3; weak D call: TRBD1 (5 bases). The V and J ends lost 5 bases and 2 bases respectively, with 12 bases between them. Germline V CDR1 and CDR2: SGHRS, YFSETQ. The CDR3 runs to 14 residues.

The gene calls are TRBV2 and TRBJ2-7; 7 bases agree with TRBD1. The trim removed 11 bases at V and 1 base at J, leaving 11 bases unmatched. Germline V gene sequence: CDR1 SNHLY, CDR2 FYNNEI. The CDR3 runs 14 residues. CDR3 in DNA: TGTGCCGGGACGACAGGGTTGGAGTCCTACGAGCAGTACTTC. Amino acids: CAGTTGLESYEQYF.

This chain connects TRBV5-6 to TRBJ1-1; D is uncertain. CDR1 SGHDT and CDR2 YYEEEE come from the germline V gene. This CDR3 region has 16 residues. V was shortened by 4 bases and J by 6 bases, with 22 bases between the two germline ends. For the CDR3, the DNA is TGTGCCAGCAGCCAGACCGTACAGAGATTGGTTGCTGAAGCTTTCTTT. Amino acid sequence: CASSQTVQRLVAEAFF.